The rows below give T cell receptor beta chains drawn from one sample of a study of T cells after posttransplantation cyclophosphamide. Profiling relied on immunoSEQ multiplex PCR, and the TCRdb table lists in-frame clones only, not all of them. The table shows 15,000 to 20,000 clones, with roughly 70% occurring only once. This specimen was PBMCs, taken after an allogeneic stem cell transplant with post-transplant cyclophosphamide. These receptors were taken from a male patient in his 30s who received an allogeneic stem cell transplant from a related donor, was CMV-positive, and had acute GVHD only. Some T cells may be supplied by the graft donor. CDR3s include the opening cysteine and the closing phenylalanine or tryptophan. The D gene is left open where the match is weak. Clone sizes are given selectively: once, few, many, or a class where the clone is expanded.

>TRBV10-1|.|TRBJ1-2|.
CASSDDRPYGYTF
TGCGCCAGCAGCGACGACAGGCCTTATGGCTACACCTTC
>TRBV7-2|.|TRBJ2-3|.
CASSFAISTDTQYF
TGTGCCAGCAGCTTCGCGATTAGCACAGATACGCAGTATTTT
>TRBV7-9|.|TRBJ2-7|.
CASSFSGVYEQYF
TGTGCCAGCAGCTTTTCGGGAGTTTACGAGCAGTACTTC
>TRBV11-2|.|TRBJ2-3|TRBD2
CASSPVVAGYTDTQYF
TGTGCCAGCAGCCCGGTGGTAGCGGGATACACAGATACGCAGTATTTT
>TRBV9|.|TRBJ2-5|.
CASSVGSGEETQYF
TGTGCCAGCAGCGTAGGGTCAGGGGAAGAGACCCAGTACTTC
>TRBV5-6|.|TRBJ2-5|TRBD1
CASSLAGGETQYF
TGTGCCAGCAGCTTGGCAGGGGGAGAGACCCAGTACTTC
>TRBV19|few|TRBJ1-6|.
CASSAVTGSSYNSPLHF
TGTGCCAGTAGTGCGGTAACTGGGAGCTCCTATAATTCACCCCTCCACTTT
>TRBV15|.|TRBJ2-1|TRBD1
CATSRDWDSTYNEQFF
TGTGCCACCAGCAGAGATTGGGACAGTACCTACAATGAGCAGTTCTTC
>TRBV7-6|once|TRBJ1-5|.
CASSLAPSAYSNQPQHF
TGTGCCAGCAGCTTAGCGCCCAGCGCATATAGCAATCAGCCCCAGCATTTT
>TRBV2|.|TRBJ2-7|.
CASSEEYRNEQYF
TGTGCCAGCAGTGAAGAGTACAGGAACGAGCAGTACTTC
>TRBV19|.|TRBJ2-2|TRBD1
CASSPGTGGTTGELFF
TGTGCCAGTAGTCCAGGGACAGGGGGTACGACCGGGGAGCTGTTTTTT
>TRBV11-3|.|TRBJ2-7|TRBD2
CASSLSPSGFDEQYF
TGTGCCAGCAGCTTGTCCCCTAGCGGGTTCGACGAGCAGTACTTC
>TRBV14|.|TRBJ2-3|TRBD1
CASSQMTGRLTDTQYF
TGTGCCAGCAGCCAGATGACAGGGCGACTCACAGATACGCAGTATTTT
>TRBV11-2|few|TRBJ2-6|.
CGGASGANVLTF
TGTGGTGGGGCCTCTGGGGCCAACGTCCTGACTTTC
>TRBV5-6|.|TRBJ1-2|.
CASSFSPRDIISYHYGYTF
TGTGCCAGCAGCTTTAGCCCTCGGGACATCATATCCTACCACTATGGCTACACCTTC
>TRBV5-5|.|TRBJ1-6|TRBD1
CASSLQGVVSPLHF
TGTGCCAGCAGCCTCCAGGGGGTGGTCTCACCCCTCCACTTT
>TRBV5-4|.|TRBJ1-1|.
CASSLRTVRNSEAFF
TGTGCCAGCAGCTTGAGGACAGTTCGGAACTCTGAAGCTTTCTTT
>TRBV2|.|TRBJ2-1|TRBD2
CASSTSGVYNEQFF
TGTGCCAGCTCTACTAGCGGGGTCTACAATGAGCAGTTCTTC
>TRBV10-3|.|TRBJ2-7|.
CAISESGYEQYF
TGTGCCATCAGTGAAAGCGGATACGAGCAGTACTTC
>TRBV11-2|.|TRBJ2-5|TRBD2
CASSHLSGQETQYF
TGCGCCAGCAGCCACCTTAGCGGGCAAGAGACCCAGTACTTC
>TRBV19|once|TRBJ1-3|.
CASSMTSGSGNTIYF
TGTGCCAGTAGTATGACCTCAGGGTCCGGAAACACCATATATTTT
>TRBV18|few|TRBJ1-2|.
CASSPGAGPRTF
TGTGCCAGCTCACCAGGGGCAGGACCTAGAACCTTC
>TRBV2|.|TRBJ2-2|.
CASGSGANTGELFF
TGTGCCAGCGGGAGCGGAGCGAACACCGGGGAGCTGTTTTTT
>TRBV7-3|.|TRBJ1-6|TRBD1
CASSSGQGVSPLHF
TGTGCCAGCAGCTCTGGACAGGGAGTCTCACCCCTCCACTTT
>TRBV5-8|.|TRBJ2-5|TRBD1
CASSPGTGKTQYF
TGTGCCAGCAGCCCAGGGACAGGAAAGACCCAGTACTTC
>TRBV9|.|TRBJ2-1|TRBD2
CASSAGGSEGYGQFF
TGTGCCAGCAGCGCGGGGGGGTCAGAGGGATATGGGCAGTTCTTC
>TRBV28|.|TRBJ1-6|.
CASSFPSEGNSPLHF
TGTGCCAGCAGTTTTCCCTCAGAGGGCAATTCACCCCTCCACTTT
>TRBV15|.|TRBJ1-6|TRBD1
CATSSDGDSFYNSPLHF
TGTGCCACCAGCTCTGACGGGGACAGCTTCTATAATTCACCCCTCCACTTT
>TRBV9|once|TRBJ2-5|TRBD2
CASSPLAGDGETQYF
TGTGCCAGCAGCCCCCTAGCGGGGGACGGGGAGACCCAGTACTTC
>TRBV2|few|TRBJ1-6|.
CASSEGEGSYSPLHF
TGTGCCAGCAGTGAAGGCGAGGGTAGTTATTCACCCCTCCACTTT
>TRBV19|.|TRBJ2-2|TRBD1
CATHRDRVGTGELFF
TGTGCCACGCACCGGGACAGGGTAGGAACCGGGGAGCTGTTTTTT
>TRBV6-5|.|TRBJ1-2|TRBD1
CASSSGTGRESGYTF
TGTGCCAGCAGTTCCGGGACAGGGCGGGAGTCTGGCTACACCTTC
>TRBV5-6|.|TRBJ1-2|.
CASSTLQSWDYGYTF
TGTGCCAGCAGCACCCTACAGAGTTGGGACTATGGCTACACCTTC
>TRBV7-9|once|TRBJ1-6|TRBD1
CASSRDRVESPLHF
TGTGCCAGCAGCAGAGACAGGGTAGAGTCACCCCTCCACTTT
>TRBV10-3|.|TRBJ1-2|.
CAISLQDADYTF
TGTGCCATCAGTTTACAGGACGCGGACTACACCTTC
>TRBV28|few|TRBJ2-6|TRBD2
CASSWGGVGANVLTF
TGTGCCAGCAGTTGGGGGGGAGTGGGGGCCAACGTCCTGACTTTC
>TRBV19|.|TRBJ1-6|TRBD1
CASSIQTGDGSPLHF
TGTGCCAGTAGTATTCAGACAGGGGATGGTTCACCCCTCCACTTT
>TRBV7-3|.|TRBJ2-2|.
CASSPAGTSNTGELFF
TGTGCCAGCAGCCCCGCCGGGACAAGCAACACCGGGGAGCTGTTTTTT
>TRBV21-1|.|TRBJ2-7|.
CASRWDRATREQYF
TGTGCCAGCAGGTGGGACAGGGCAACTCGGGAGCAGTACTTC
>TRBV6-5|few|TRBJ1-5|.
CASSFSHYSNQPQHF
TGTGCCAGCAGTTTTTCGCACTATAGCAATCAGCCCCAGCATTTT
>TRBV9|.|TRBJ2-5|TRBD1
CASSFFRGMGETQYF
TGTGCCAGCAGCTTCTTCAGGGGGATGGGGGAGACCCAGTACTTC
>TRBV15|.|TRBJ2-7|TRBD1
CATSRGTGGNEQYF
TGTGCCACCAGCAGAGGGACAGGGGGCAACGAGCAGTACTTC
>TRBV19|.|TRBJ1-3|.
CASSPPRGANSGNTIYF
TGTGCCAGTAGCCCCCCCCGCGGGGCCAACTCTGGAAACACCATATATTTT
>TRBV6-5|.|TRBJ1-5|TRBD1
CASRNRGDGNQPQHF
TGTGCCAGCAGAAACAGGGGGGACGGCAATCAGCCCCAGCATTTT
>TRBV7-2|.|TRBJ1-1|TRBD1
CASSLGATGSGNTEAFF
TGTGCCAGCAGCTTAGGGGCGACAGGGTCAGGGAACACTGAAGCTTTCTTT
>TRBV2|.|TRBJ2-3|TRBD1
CASSQDRGTQYF
TGTGCCAGCAGTCAGGACAGGGGGACGCAGTATTTT
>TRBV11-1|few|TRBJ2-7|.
CASSRGSYEQYF
TGTGCCAGCAGCCGAGGATCCTACGAGCAGTACTTC
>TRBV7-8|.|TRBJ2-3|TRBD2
CASSLERSLADTDTQYF
TGTGCCAGCAGCTTAGAAAGGTCCCTAGCGGACACAGATACGCAGTATTTT
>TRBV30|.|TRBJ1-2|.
CAWSPAGVGYGYTF
TGTGCCTGGAGTCCCGCGGGGGTCGGCTATGGCTACACCTTC
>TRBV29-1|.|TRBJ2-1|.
CSVETQAYNEQFF
TGCAGCGTTGAGACTCAAGCTTACAATGAGCAGTTCTTC
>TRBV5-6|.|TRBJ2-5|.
CASSPPSGQETQYF
TGTGCCAGCAGCCCCCCTTCGGGGCAAGAGACCCAGTACTTC
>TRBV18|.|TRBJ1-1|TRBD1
CASSPLGGARGGTEAFF
TGTGCCAGCTCACCTTTAGGGGGCGCCCGGGGAGGCACTGAAGCTTTCTTT
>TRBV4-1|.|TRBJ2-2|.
CAVGDTNTGELFF
TGCGCCGTCGGGGACACGAACACCGGGGAGCTGTTTTTT
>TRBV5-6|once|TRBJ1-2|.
CASSLPDRTSSGYTF
TGTGCCAGCAGCCTCCCCGACAGGACTTCCTCTGGCTACACCTTC
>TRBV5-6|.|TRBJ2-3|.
CASSLVRVSTDTQYF
TGTGCCAGCAGCTTGGTTCGGGTGAGCACAGATACGCAGTATTTT
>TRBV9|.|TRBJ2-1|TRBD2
CASSPTSGGGYEQFF
TGTGCCAGCAGCCCTACTAGCGGGGGGGGGTATGAGCAGTTCTTC
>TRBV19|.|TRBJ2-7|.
CASSIARNQYEQYF
TGTGCCAGTAGTATAGCGCGGAATCAATACGAGCAGTACTTC
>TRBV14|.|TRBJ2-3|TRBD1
CASSHELLGTVTDTQYF
TGTGCCAGCAGCCATGAACTTCTAGGGACAGTCACAGATACGCAGTATTTT
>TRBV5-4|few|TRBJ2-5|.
CASSTGQETQYF
TGTGCCAGCAGCACGGGTCAAGAGACCCAGTACTTC